These 25 T cell receptor beta chains came from one sample sequenced in a study of regulatory T cells. The primer mix had 52 TRBV and 13 TRBJ primers. Using immunoSEQ multiplex PCR, the repertoire was profiled, and TCRdb retains in-frame clones only, with some absent. The sample holds approximately 15,000 clones, 92% seen once. Sequencing used CD8+ T cells sorted from blood. These receptors originate from a person aged 18-35 years with CD3G deficiency.

The gene calls are TRBV9 and TRBJ1-1, with 7 positions matching TRBD1. This CDR3 region has 20 residues. Germline V gene sequence: CDR1 SGDLS, CDR2 YYNGEE. The V segment lost 7 bases and the J segment 1 base; nucleotides outside the gene matches: 25. This chain's CDR3 is CASATTLGTAFSGANTEAFF. CDR3 nucleotides: TGTGCCAGCGCCACTACCTTGGGGACAGCATTTTCCGGGGCGAACACTGAAGCTTTCTTT.

The V call is TRBV19, the J call TRBJ2-1; D possibly corresponds to TRBD2 (5 bases). Trimming left V 5 bases short and J 11 bases short, with 13 bases between. CDR1 is LNHDA and CDR2 is SQIVND in the germline V gene (reference sequence). The CDR3 has 12 residues. CDR3 amino acids: CASSLGLGKQFF. The CDR3 DNA reads as TGTGCCAGTAGTTTAGGACTGGGGAAGCAGTTCTTC.

The chain recombines TRBV4-3 with TRBJ1-3; 8 nucleotides match TRBD1. The V gene's germline CDR1 is LGHNA and CDR2 YSLEER. With V trimmed by 0 bases and J by 8 bases, 9 bases remained unmatched. CDR3 length: 16 residues. CDR3 DNA sequence: TGCGCCAGCAGCCAAGATGGGGACAGGTCCCGAGACACCATATATTTT. This sequence encodes CASSQDGDRSRDTIYF.

A single count supports this clone. The CDR3 sequence: CSVLPGGAYNEQFF. DNA for the CDR3: TGCAGCGTGCTACCCGGGGGGGCCTACAATGAGCAGTTCTTC. The chain couples TRBV29-1 to TRBJ2-1, with 8 bases aligning to TRBD2. This CDR3 is 14 amino acids long. The V gene's germline CDR1 is SQVTM and CDR2 ANQGSEA. The V segment lost 6 bases and the J segment 2 bases; nucleotides outside the gene matches: 6.

The chain recombines TRBV9 with TRBJ1-1, with 8 bases identical to TRBD1. This CDR3 spans 15 amino acids. Germline values: CDR1 SGDLS, CDR2 YYNGEE. Losses at the gene ends were 3 bases for V and 0 bases for J; bases not matched to a gene: 4. CDR3 amino acids: CASSAYRGVNTEAFF. The CDR3 DNA follows: TGTGCCAGCAGCGCATACAGGGGGGTGAACACTGAAGCTTTCTTT.

The CDR3: CASRTWTAPNEKLFF. The CDR3 nucleotides read TGCGCCAGTAGAACCTGGACGGCCCCTAATGAAAAACTGTTTTTT. The genes are TRBV5-1 and TRBJ1-4; no clear D. Trimming left V 8 bases short and J 3 bases short, with 17 bases between. The CDR3 is made up of 15 amino acids. The V gene's germline CDR1 is SGHRS and CDR2 YFSETQ.

The CDR3 DNA reads as TGCGCCAGCAGACCATTTAGAACAGGGCAGCACACTGAAGCTTTCTTT. Encoded protein: CASRPFRTGQHTEAFF. The rearrangement links TRBV5-1 to TRBJ1-1; a weak D match, TRBD1 (6 bases). Germline V gene data show CDR1 as SGHRS and CDR2 as YFSETQ. CDR3 size: 16 residues. Trimming pared 5 bases from V and 3 bases from J, leaving 20 bases between.

In DNA form, the CDR3 reads TGTGCCAGTAGTATAGATTCTAACGAGAACGGGATTTCCTACGAGCAGTACTTC. Amino acid sequence: CASSIDSNENGISYEQYF. This chain uses TRBV19 with TRBJ2-7; TRBD2 might be the D (5 bases). The CDR3 is 18 amino acids. Germline V gene lookup returns CDR1 LNHDA and CDR2 SQIVND (reference sequence). V gave up 0 bases and J gave up 1 base, with 19 bases separating them.

This clone has a single count. The gene calls are TRBV11-2 and TRBJ2-7, with D tentatively TRBD1 or TRBD2 (5 bases each). The V and J ends lost 4 bases and 5 bases respectively, with 9 bases between them. There are 12 residues in the CDR3. CDR1 and CDR2 (germline): SGHAT, FQNNGV. The CDR3 region has the DNA TGTGCCAGCAGCTACCTGGGGGACGAGCAGTACTTC. Amino acids: CASSYLGDEQYF.

The chain combines TRBV7-9 with TRBJ2-1; 11 bases are shared with TRBD1. Germline assignment: CDR1 SEHNR and CDR2 FQNEAQ (reference sequence). The CDR3 consists of 17 residues. With V trimmed by 5 bases and J by 1 base, 7 bases remained unmatched. The CDR3 loop reads CASSPDRGQFSYNEQFF. CDR3 nucleotide sequence: TGTGCCAGCAGCCCGGACAGGGGGCAATTTTCCTACAATGAGCAGTTCTTC.

The rearrangement uses TRBV7-9 and TRBJ1-5; D is undetermined. This CDR3 spans 14 amino acids. V was shortened by 5 bases and J by 0 bases, with 8 bases between the two germline ends. Germline V gives CDR1 SEHNR, CDR2 FQNEAQ (reference sequence). The CDR3 loop reads CASSPSYSNQPQHF. The CDR3 DNA reads as TGTGCCAGCAGCCCCTCCTATAGCAATCAGCCCCAGCATTTT.

The chain links TRBV7-9 to TRBJ2-1; D remains ambiguous. Germline CDR1 reads SEHNR; CDR2 reads FQNEAQ (reference sequence). V was pared by 5 bases and J by 15 bases, with 17 bases between. CDR3 length equals 12 residues. For the CDR3, the DNA is TGTGCCAGCAGCGCCGAGCTAGGGCCGCGGTTCTTC. Protein: CASSAELGPRFF.

The chain carries TRBV11-1 and TRBJ2-5; the D gene is possibly TRBD2 (5 bases). The V end lost 5 bases, the J end lost 7 bases, and 17 bases lay between the germline ends. The germline V gene has CDR1 SGHAT and CDR2 FQDESV (reference sequence). The CDR3 extends over 14 amino acids. The CDR3 sequence: CASSRPSGGGTQYF. The CDR3 DNA follows: TGTGCCAGCAGCCGTCCCTCAGGTGGAGGGACCCAGTACTTC.

This chain uses TRBV15 with TRBJ2-3; 8 nucleotides line up with TRBD1. The CDR3 totals 16 residues. The V segment lost 5 bases and the J segment 2 bases; nucleotides outside the gene matches: 9. Germline values: CDR1 LNHNV, CDR2 YYDKDF (reference sequence). The CDR3 DNA reads TGTGCCACCAGCCTTAGAGACAGGGGTCCCACAGATACGCAGTATTTT. It specifies CATSLRDRGPTDTQYF.

This sequence joins TRBV4-1 and TRBJ2-1; 9 positions agree with TRBD2. The CDR3 is 15 residues long. The germline V gene encodes CDR1 MGHRA and CDR2 YSYEKL. The V gene end was trimmed by 0 bases and the J gene end by 9 bases; junction bases not matched to a gene: 6. Here the CDR3 DNA reads TGCGCCAGCAGCCAAGAATGGGGACTAGCAGGTGAGCAGTTCTTC. It specifies CASSQEWGLAGEQFF.

The rearrangement links TRBV19 to TRBJ2-2, with D tentatively TRBD1 (6 bases). Trimming stripped 4 bases from V and 3 bases from J, with 15 bases between. Looked up from germline, CDR1 is LNHDA and CDR2 is SQIVND (reference sequence). The CDR3 has 16 residues. Here the CDR3 DNA reads TGTGCCAGTAGTACCGCAACCGGGACACACACCGGGGAGCTGTTTTTT. Protein product: CASSTATGTHTGELFF.

This sequence joins TRBV5-1 and TRBJ2-2; D uncertain. From germline, CDR1 is SGHRS and CDR2 YFSETQ. V lost 4 bases and J 6 bases, leaving 16 bases between the germline ends. The CDR3 spans 15 residues. The CDR3 sequence: CASSLSGLGSGELFF. The CDR3 nucleotides read TGCGCCAGCAGCCTGTCGGGCCTTGGTTCCGGGGAGCTGTTTTTT.

The chain recombines TRBV6-1 with TRBJ2-7, with D tentatively TRBD2 (5 bases). Per the germline V gene, CDR1 is MNHNS and CDR2 is SASEGT. The V and J ends lost 2 bases and 5 bases respectively, with 10 bases between them. The CDR3 sequence is 13 residues long. The CDR3 sequence is CASSESPGDEQYF. The CDR3 DNA reads TGTGCCAGCAGTGAAAGTCCCGGGGACGAGCAGTACTTC.

The V gene is TRBV4-3, the J gene TRBJ1-1; D gene ambiguous. Germline V gives CDR1 LGHNA, CDR2 YSLEER. With 5 bases removed from V and 5 bases from J, the gap between germline ends came to 15 bases. The CDR3 spans 14 residues. The CDR3 here is CASSGVTGRTEAFF. The DNA for the CDR3 is TGCGCCAGCAGCGGAGTGACGGGGAGGACTGAAGCTTTCTTT.

The gene calls are TRBV9 and TRBJ2-5; 9 bases are a match to TRBD2. The V gene's germline CDR1 is SGDLS and CDR2 YYNGEE. Losses at the gene ends were 3 bases for V and 2 bases for J; bases not matched to a gene: 2. The CDR3 spans 14 residues. CDR3 nucleotides: TGTGCCAGCAGCGCTAGCGGGATTCAAGAGACCCAGTACTTC. This gives the protein CASSASGIQETQYF.

This chain connects TRBV5-1 to TRBJ1-2; D is possibly TRBD1 (5 bases). The CDR3 runs 14 residues. V shed 0 bases and J shed 6 bases, with 12 bases lying between them. CDR1 and CDR2 from the germline V gene are SGHRS and YFSETQ. In DNA form, the CDR3 reads TGCGCCAGCAGCTTGGACCCGTGGGGGAATGGCTACACCTTC. Its protein is CASSLDPWGNGYTF. Full variable domain (remainder filled in from reference TRBV5-1 and TRBJ1-2): KAGVTQTPRYLIKTRGQQVTLSCSPISGHRSVSWYQQTPGQGLQFLFEYFSETQRNKGNFPGRFSGRQFSNSRSEMNVSTLELGDSALYLCASSLDPWGNGYTFGSGTRLTVV.

V gene TRBV7-8 combines with J gene TRBJ2-1, with TRBD2 matching over 14 bases. The CDR3 has 17 residues. The ends lost 5 bases at V and 2 bases at J; junction bases unmatched: 5. Germline V gives CDR1 SGHVS, CDR2 FQNEAQ. The chain's CDR3 is CASSRGLAGGTYNEQFF. CDR3 coding DNA: TGTGCCAGCAGCCGAGGACTAGCGGGGGGCACCTACAATGAGCAGTTCTTC.

V gene TRBV9 combines with J gene TRBJ1-1; D is unresolved. V lost 0 bases, J lost 5 bases, and 8 bases lay in between. CDR3 size: 13 residues. The germline V gene has CDR1 SGDLS and CDR2 YYNGEE. CDR3: CASSVGQVTEAFF. The CDR3 region has the DNA TGTGCCAGCAGCGTAGGACAAGTAACTGAAGCTTTCTTT.

The chain employs TRBV23-1 and TRBJ2-2, with 12 bases identical to TRBD2. TRBV23-1 is noted as an ORF with a role that remains uncertain. The V gene end was trimmed by 2 bases and the J gene end by 6 bases; junction bases not matched to a gene: 25. The CDR3 is 23 amino acids. CDR3 sequence (DNA): TGCGCCAGCAGTCAACCCCTTCCCTCGGGACTAGACCTGGGGACTAGCGGGCCCGGGGAGCTGTTTTTT. This encodes CASSQPLPSGLDLGTSGPGELFF.

The chain employs TRBV7-9 and TRBJ2-7, with a tentative D call TRBD1 (6 bases). With 4 bases removed from V and 5 bases from J, the gap between germline ends came to 21 bases. The germline gives CDR1 SEHNR, CDR2 FQNEAQ (reference sequence). CDR3 length equals 16 residues. The CDR3 DNA reads TGTGCCAGCAGCTCAGGGGCACCGGTAGGGGGAGACGAGCAGTACTTC. The encoded protein is CASSSGAPVGGDEQYF.